Sequencing of this T cell receptor (beta chain) was carried out in a study of OX40 agonist ivuxolimab in advanced cancers. Study background: Patients were treated with intravenous ivuxolimab, dosed at 0.01 to 10 mg/kg and infused every 2 weeks. Antecedent anti-PD-1, anti-PD-L1 or anti-CTLA-4 therapy was permissible, with roughly 40% having received some.

TCRdb keeps only in-frame clones here, not all; method: immunoSEQ multiplex PCR. The repertoire holds 55,000 to 75,000 clones, with approximately 90% as singletons. Germline loops: CDR1 SGHNT, CDR2 YYREEE (reference sequence). V was shortened by 5 bases and J by 3 bases, with 10 bases between the two germline ends. The CDR3 sequence is 13 residues long. J is TRBJ2-3 and V is TRBV5-4; D remains unclear. The source was CD4+ or CD8+ T cells sorted from blood, collected in a trial of the OX40 agonist ivuxolimab. The TCR originated in an adult with an advanced solid tumor such as melanoma, head and neck, liver or kidney cancer. CDR3 coding DNA: TGTGCCAGCAGGTGGGTCGAGACAGATACGCAGTATTTT. It translates to CASRWVETDTQYF.